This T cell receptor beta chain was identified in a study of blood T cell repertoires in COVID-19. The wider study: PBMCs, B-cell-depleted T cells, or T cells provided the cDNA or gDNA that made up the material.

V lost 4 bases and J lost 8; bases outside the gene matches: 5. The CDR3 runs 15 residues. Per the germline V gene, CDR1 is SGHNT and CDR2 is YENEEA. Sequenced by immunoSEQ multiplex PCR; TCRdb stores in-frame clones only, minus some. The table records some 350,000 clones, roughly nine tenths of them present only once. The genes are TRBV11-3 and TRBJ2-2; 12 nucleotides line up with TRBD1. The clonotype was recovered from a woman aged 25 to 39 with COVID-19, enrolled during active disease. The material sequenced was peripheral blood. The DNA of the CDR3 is TGTGCCAGCAGCTCCTGGGGACAGGGGGCTGGGGAGCTGTTTTTT. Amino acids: CASSSWGQGAGELFF.